Following are 6 T cell receptor beta chains from one sample sequenced in a study of beta chain features in type 1 diabetes. Investigators reverse transcribed all isolated RNA, so they sequenced expressed TCRB transcripts. Sequenced by immunoSEQ multiplex PCR; TCRdb stores in-frame clones only, minus some. Found here are roughly 450,000 clones, around 13% of them singletons; the top ten hold less than 0.04%. Source material: naive CD4+ T cells from blood. The receptors stem from a man aged 25-40 years in good health.

Only a few counts were recorded for this clone. This chain connects TRBV18 to TRBJ2-7; no clear D gene. Germline-derived CDR1 and CDR2 are KGHSH and LQKENI. The V end was cut by 6 bases, the J end by 0 bases, with 6 bases between. The CDR3 has 12 amino acids. The CDR3 sequence: CASSASSYEQYF. Here the CDR3 DNA reads TGTGCCAGCTCCGCGAGCTCCTACGAGCAGTACTTC.

The chain couples TRBV7-9 to TRBJ1-4; no definite D call. The CDR3 is 13 residues long. V gave up 5 bases and J gave up 5 bases, with 9 bases separating them. Germline V gene lookup returns CDR1 SEHNR and CDR2 FQNEAQ (reference sequence). CDR3 coding DNA: TGTGCCAGCAGCCCGCGGCCGAATGAAAAACTGTTTTTT. This encodes CASSPRPNEKLFF.

The rearrangement uses TRBV7-2 and TRBJ2-7; TRBD1 matches at 8 bases. Looked up from germline, CDR1 is SGHTA and CDR2 is FQGNSA. This CDR3 spans 12 amino acids. V lost 4 bases, J lost 6 bases, and 2 bases stayed unmatched. The CDR3 loop is CASSSTGVEQYV. Here the CDR3 DNA reads TGTGCCAGCAGCTCGACAGGGGTCGAGCAGTACGTC.

A few counts support this clone. V and J are TRBV27 and TRBJ2-5, with 8 bases identical to TRBD2. Germline CDR1 MNHEY, CDR2 SMNVEV (reference sequence). J was trimmed by 0 bases and V by 2 bases; bases with no gene match: 8. There are 17 residues in the CDR3. CDR3 DNA sequence: TGTGCCAGCAGTTTACGAGTGCGCGGGGGGTACCAAGAGACCCAGTACTTC. Its translation is CASSLRVRGGYQETQYF.

A word on this clone: Distinct nucleotide sequences in the sample also encode this CDR3. The chain carries TRBV7-2 and TRBJ2-7, with D unclear. Germline CDR1 and CDR2: SGHTA and FQGNSA. The CDR3 extends over 14 amino acids. V was trimmed by 0 bases and J by 0 bases, leaving 6 bases between them. CDR3 nucleotides: TGTGCCAGCAGCTTAGCTAGCAGCTCCTACGAGCAGTACTTC. It yields the protein CASSLASSSYEQYF.

This rearrangement joins TRBV7-9 to TRBJ1-2; D remains unclear. Germline-derived CDR1 and CDR2 are SEHNR and FQNEAQ (reference sequence). This CDR3 comprises 13 residues. V shed 5 bases and J shed 5 bases, with 12 bases lying between them. As DNA, the CDR3 is TGTGCCAGCAGCCGAGACGGGCCTTATGGCTACACCTTC. Its protein is CASSRDGPYGYTF.